Each of the 5 T cell receptor beta chains below was sequenced from the same sample in a study of control samples from healthy donors and cancer patients. Some clones are missing from TCRdb's copy, which holds only in-frame ones; the method was immunoSEQ multiplex PCR. The sample comprises more than 75,000 clones, roughly 90% of which are singletons, and about 2% rests with the top ten. Sequenced sample: PBMCs. The receptor source for this set is a woman aged 60-70 years with head and neck cancer.

This rearrangement joins TRBV6-5 to TRBJ2-7; D gene unclear. Germline V gives CDR1 MNHEY, CDR2 SVGAGI. V lost 8 bases and J lost 0, with 11 bases in between. The CDR3 covers 13 residues. This CDR3 reads CASRGRASYEQYF. The CDR3 DNA reads TGTGCCAGCCGAGGCAGAGCCTCCTACGAGCAGTACTTC.

V usage is TRBV5-1 and J usage is TRBJ2-1; 7 bases map to TRBD1. The CDR3 contains 15 residues. Germline CDR1 reads SGHRS; CDR2 reads YFSETQ. The V gene end was trimmed by 2 bases and the J gene end by 9 bases; junction bases not matched to a gene: 11. CDR3 sequence: CASSFGTALRGEQFF. The CDR3 DNA follows: TGCGCCAGCAGCTTCGGGACAGCCCTGCGCGGTGAGCAGTTCTTC.

The chain couples TRBV4-1 to TRBJ2-5; TRBD2 agrees at 8 bases. CDR3 length: 15 amino acids. The V segment lost 0 bases and the J segment 5 bases; nucleotides outside the gene matches: 5. Germline V CDR1 and CDR2: MGHRA, YSYEKL. CDR3 sequence reads: CASSQDSSSGETQYF. CDR3 nucleotides: TGCGCCAGCAGCCAAGATAGCTCTAGCGGGGAGACCCAGTACTTC.

V and J are TRBV10-3 and TRBJ2-2; weak D call: TRBD1 (6 bases). Germline V gene lookup returns CDR1 ENHRY and CDR2 SYGVKD. The CDR3 totals 15 residues. Trimming took off 8 bases at V and 5 bases at J, with 18 bases between the two ends. The DNA of the CDR3 is TGTGCCATCGGGTTCACAGGGATAGGTACCGGGGAGCTGTTTTTT. Its translation is CAIGFTGIGTGELFF.

The rearrangement links TRBV19 to TRBJ1-1, with a tentative D call TRBD1 (6 bases). Between the trimmed V and J ends, which lost 5 bases and 4 bases, there was a span of 11 bases. Germline CDR1 is LNHDA and CDR2 is SQIVND (reference sequence). The CDR3 loop spans 13 amino acids. The CDR3 DNA follows: TGTGCCAGTAGTGCAGGGGAGACCACTGAAGCTTTCTTT. Protein: CASSAGETTEAFF.